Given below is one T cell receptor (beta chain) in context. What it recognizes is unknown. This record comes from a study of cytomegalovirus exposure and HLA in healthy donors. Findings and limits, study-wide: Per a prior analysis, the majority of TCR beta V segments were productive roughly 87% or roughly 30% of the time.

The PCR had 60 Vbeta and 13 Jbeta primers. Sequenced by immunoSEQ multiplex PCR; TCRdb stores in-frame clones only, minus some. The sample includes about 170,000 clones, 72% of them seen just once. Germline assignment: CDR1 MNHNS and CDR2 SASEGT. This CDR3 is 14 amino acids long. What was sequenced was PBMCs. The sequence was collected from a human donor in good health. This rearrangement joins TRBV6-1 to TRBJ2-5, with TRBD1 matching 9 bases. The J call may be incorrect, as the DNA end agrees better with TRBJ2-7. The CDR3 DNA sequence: TGTGCCAGCAGTCCTCGGACAGGGGTCTACGAGCAGTACTTC. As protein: CASSPRTGVYEQYF.